This T cell receptor beta chain was identified in a study of blood T cell repertoires in COVID-19. Turning to the study itself: Sites across the United States, Italy and Spain contributed samples from acute and convalescent COVID-19.

This clone occurred a few times. Assay: immunoSEQ multiplex PCR; the TCRdb copy retains only in-frame clones and omits some. The sample lists about 300,000 clones; nearly 90% were seen once. CDR3 size: 13 residues. CDR1 is MGHRA, CDR2 YSYEKL, per germline. The V gene lost 0 bases and the J gene lost 9 bases, with 9 bases spanning the gap. The sequence was obtained from a woman between 45 and 60 years old who had been exposed to COVID-19. The rearrangement links TRBV4-1 to TRBJ2-1; D call uncertain. The sequenced sample was PBMCs or T cells enriched from blood (not recorded which). The CDR3 DNA reads as TGCGCCAGCAGCCAAGATAGCCAGTTTGAGCAGTTCTTC. It codes for CASSQDSQFEQFF.